The table lists the clone carrying this TCR beta chain with many counts. Antigen unknown. This sample includes further DNA sequences coding for the same CDR3. This record comes from a study of metastatic and nonmetastatic thyroid tumors. Study details: From malignant and benign thyroid patients, repertoires in blood and in tumor or nodule tissue were compared. Notes on the study in general: Benign nodules reportedly had significantly lower TCR beta diversity than malignant thyroid tumors in blood and tumor.

Per the original methods: Clinicopathological groups supplied CDR3 differences that were used to build a distant-metastasis classifier for papillary thyroid cancer. TCRdb re-called clones via MiXCR from the PCR reads. TCRdb, rather than the study authors, made the V and J calls. The sample yields about 50,000 clones, approximately 22% seen once. Not a single patient had been given any form of treatment at any point before undergoing thyroid surgery. Trimming pared 7 bases from V and 3 bases from J, leaving 14 bases between. Germline CDR1 and CDR2: DFQATT and SNEGSKA (reference sequence). The CDR3 has 13 amino acids.

The sequence was collected from a female donor with papillary thyroid cancer or a benign thyroid nodule (not recorded which). Some clones in this sample may be carry-over from other donors' samples. V gene TRBV20-1 combines with J gene TRBJ2-3, with TRBD2 as a possible D gene (6 bases). Sequencing was carried out using blood. CDR3 nucleotides: TGCAGTGTTGTAGGAGGGTCGACAGATACGCAGTATTTT. Protein sequence: CSVVGGSTDTQYF.